This TCR beta chain derives from a study of T-cell reconstitution after alpha-beta-depleted transplantation in children. Unique molecular identifiers were built into the TCRbeta library. TCRdb reanalysed the PCR reads using MiXCR and keeps one entry per CDR3 protein. The sample lists 260,000 or so distinct CDR3 sequences, about 12% seen once, with around 2.5% in the top ten. This CDR3 contains 14 residues. V shed 5 bases, J shed 7 bases, and the junction held 8 bases outside the gene matches. CDR1 and CDR2 (germline): MNHEY, SMNVEV (reference sequence). The chain combines TRBV27 with TRBJ1-2, with 9 bases fitting TRBD1. Sequenced material: PBMCs from the stem cell graft donor, taken from the stem cell graft. The sequence derives from a human donor who donated a stem cell graft to a child with acute lymphoblastic leukemia. CDR3 residues: CASSPGQGRSGYTF. The CDR3 coding sequence is TGTGCCAGCAGTCCGGGACAGGGACGTTCTGGCTACACCTTC.